The table lists the clone carrying this T cell receptor beta chain with a count of one. This entry comes from a study of shared clonotypes between healthy human individuals. Germline CDR1 and CDR2: SGDLS and YYNGEE. There are 12 residues in the CDR3. V was clipped by 4 bases and J by 5 bases, with 6 bases between them. Method: immunoSEQ multiplex PCR; TCRdb's copy keeps in-frame clones and lacks some. The top ten hold around 13% of the sample, which has over 400,000 clones, around 73% seen once. The sample comprised PBMCs. The receptor's source is a woman aged 35 to 49 in good health. Some clones in this sample may be carry-over from other donors' samples. The rearrangement joins TRBV9 to TRBJ2-2; D remains unclear. The CDR3 DNA reads as TGTGCCAGCAGCATCCAAACCGGGGAGCTGTTTTTT. Its protein product is CASSIQTGELFF.